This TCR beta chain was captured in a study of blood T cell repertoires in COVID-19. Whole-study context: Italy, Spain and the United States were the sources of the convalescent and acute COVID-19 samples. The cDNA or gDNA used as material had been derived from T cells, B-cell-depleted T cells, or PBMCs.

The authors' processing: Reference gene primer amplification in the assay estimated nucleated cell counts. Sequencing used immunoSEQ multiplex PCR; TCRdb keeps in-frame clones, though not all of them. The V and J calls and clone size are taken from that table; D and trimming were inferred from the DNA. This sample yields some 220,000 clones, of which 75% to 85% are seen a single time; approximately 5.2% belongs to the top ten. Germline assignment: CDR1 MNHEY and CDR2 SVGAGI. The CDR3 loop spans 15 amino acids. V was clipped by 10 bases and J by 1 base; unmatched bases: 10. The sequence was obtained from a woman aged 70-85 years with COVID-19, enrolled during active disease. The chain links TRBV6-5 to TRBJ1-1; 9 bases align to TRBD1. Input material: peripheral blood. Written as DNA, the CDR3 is TGTGCCACCAATAAAGAGGGACAGGGGAACACTGAAGCTTTCTTT. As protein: CATNKEGQGNTEAFF.